Below are 25 T cell receptor beta chains sequenced from a single sample in a study of tumor-infiltrating lymphocytes in primary liver carcinoma. The authors took blood RNA from unsorted whole blood and also extracted germline DNA. Reverse transcription of 500 ng total RNA with a constant-region primer produced TCR beta cDNA. Slightly modified ARM-PCR, run as three nested multiplex PCR rounds, produced the TCR beta libraries. Each of the first two PCR rounds ran approximately 11 cycles with TRBV1-TRBV30 forward and C-beta reverse primers. One entry per CDR3 protein results from TCRdb running MiXCR on the multiplex PCR reads. The table records a few hundred thousand distinct CDR3 sequences, approximately 58% of them present only once. The specimen was peripheral blood. The receptors were gathered from a woman in her twenties or thirties with primary liver carcinoma and hepatitis B virus infection.

The chain recombines TRBV11-2 with TRBJ2-1, with 11 bases that match TRBD2. The CDR3 extends over 17 amino acids. V trimming: 2 bases; J trimming: 10 bases; junction bases outside the gene matches: 13. Per germline, CDR1 SGHAT and CDR2 FQNNGV. CDR3 in amino acids: CASSLILTSGRRREQFF. The CDR3 DNA follows: TGTGCCAGCAGCTTAATCTTAACTAGCGGGAGAAGGAGGGAGCAGTTCTTC.

The gene calls are TRBV28 and TRBJ2-2; tentatively, D is TRBD2 (5 bases). The CDR3 is 15 amino acids. Trimming left V 5 bases short and J 3 bases short, with 13 bases between. Germline CDR1 MDHEN, CDR2 SYDVKM. CDR3 sequence (DNA): TGTGCCAGCAGTCCATGGCCCGGGGACACCGGGGAGCTGTTTTTT. It codes for CASSPWPGDTGELFF.

This clonotype was seen many times. The V and J genes are TRBV6-5 and TRBJ2-3; D is ambiguous. CDR3 size: 14 residues. Trimming removed 5 bases from V and 4 bases from J, with 13 bases in between. The germline V gene encodes CDR1 MNHEY and CDR2 SVGAGI. In DNA form, the CDR3 reads TGTGCCAGCAGTGGTCGGCTAGAGGCAGATACGCAGTATTTT. Its translation is CASSGRLEADTQYF.

This clonotype was recorded a few times. V is TRBV7-8 and J is TRBJ2-6, with a tentative D call TRBD2 (5 bases). The CDR3 runs 16 residues. Germline CDR1 is SGHVS and CDR2 is FQNEAQ. Trimming shortened V by 4 bases and J by 0 bases, and 10 bases separated the two germline ends. The CDR3 DNA follows: TGTGCCAGCAGCTCTGGAGGTTACTCTGGGGCCAACGTCCTGACTTTC. This encodes CASSSGGYSGANVLTF.

This clonotype appeared once. One junction end disagrees with the germline gene, perhaps due to a read error. The genes are TRBV11-3 and TRBJ1-4, with D possibly TRBD1 on 6 matching bases. The CDR3 spans 16 residues. Germline V gene data show CDR1 as SGHNT and CDR2 as YENEEA. CDR3: CASSSHLTGGNEKLFF. DNA for the CDR3: TGTGCCAGCAGCTCCCACCTGACAGGCGGTAATGAGAAACTGTTTTTT.

This clonotype was recorded many times. The genes are TRBV6-2 or TRBV6-3 and TRBJ2-4; D is unclear. In germline, CDR1 is MNHEY, CDR2 SVGEGT. Trimming left V 5 bases short and J 4 bases short, with 12 bases between. This CDR3 has 14 amino acids. Written as DNA, the CDR3 is TGTGCCAGCAGTCAAAGGGCCCTAAAAAACATTCAGTACTTC. Residues: CASSQRALKNIQYF.

The V gene is TRBV5-4, the J gene TRBJ2-7; D is perhaps TRBD1 (5 bases). The ends were cut back, 2 bases at V and 5 bases at J, with 11 bases in the middle. The CDR3 is made up of 13 amino acids. Germline V CDR1 and CDR2: SGHNT, YYREEE (reference sequence). In DNA form, the CDR3 reads TGTGCCAGCAGCTTAGGGAAAGGGGACGAGCAGTACTTC. It encodes CASSLGKGDEQYF.

As to this clonotype: Mismatch with germline at one junction end may stem from a read error. The rearrangement uses TRBV7-8 and TRBJ2-5; 9 bases agree with TRBD1. The CDR3 has 16 amino acids. Germline values: CDR1 SGHVS, CDR2 FQNEAQ. The CDR3 DNA is TGCGCCAGCAGCTCCAGACAGGGGGGAAGCAAAGAGGCCCAGTACTTC. Translating it yields CASSSRQGGSKEAQYF.

A note on this clonotype: This CDR3 fails to terminate in the conserved phenylalanine or tryptophan, so it likely reflects a read error. This chain uses TRBV6-1 with TRBJ2-7; 11 bases are shared with TRBD2. The CDR3 totals 15 residues. Germline V lookup: CDR1 MNHNS, CDR2 SASEGT. The V gene end was trimmed by 1 base and the J gene end by 3 bases; junction bases not matched to a gene: 2. The CDR3 here is CASSEETSGIYEQYI. Here the CDR3 DNA reads TGTGCCAGCAGTGAAGAGACTAGCGGGATCTACGAGCAGTACATC.

As concerns this clonotype: A much more abundant neighbour one base away suggests this may be a read error. This chain's CDR3 is CASCPLGQGRKNTEAFF. The CDR3 bases are TGTGCCAGCTGCCCCCTCGGACAGGGAAGGAAGAACACTGAAGCTTTCTTT. V usage is TRBV5-6 and J usage is TRBJ1-1, with 8 bases identical to TRBD1. The CDR3 sequence is 17 residues long. Trimming removed 7 bases from V and 1 base from J; junction bases left unmatched: 15. CDR1 and CDR2 (germline): SGHDT, YYEEEE.

Worth noting for this clonotype: A read error may be the cause here, since a much bigger clone is one base away. Here the CDR3 reads CASRKYNGQFF. In DNA form, the CDR3 reads TGTGCCAGCAGGAAGTACAATGGGCAGTTCTTC. The chain joins TRBV6-1 to TRBJ2-1; D remains ambiguous. CDR1 and CDR2 (germline): MNHNS, SASEGT. This CDR3 spans 11 amino acids.

This clonotype was observed a few times. The V call is TRBV5-5, the J call TRBJ2-7; D may be TRBD2 (6 bases). Germline CDR1 is SGHKS and CDR2 is YYEKEE (reference sequence). This CDR3 contains 15 residues. Trimming stripped 5 bases from V and 3 bases from J, with 18 bases between. CDR3 coding DNA: TGTGCCAGCAGTCTTGGGTTCGGGGGACTCTACGAGCAGTACTTC. Its protein is CASSLGFGGLYEQYF.

In its sample, this clonotype was seen a few times. The rearrangement joins TRBV30 to TRBJ2-5; TRBD1 matches 8 bases. The germline gives CDR1 GTSNPN, CDR2 SVGIG (reference sequence). This CDR3 has 13 residues. With V trimmed by 2 bases and J by 5 bases, 4 bases remained unmatched. The DNA of the CDR3 is TGTGCCTGGAGTCCAGGGGGCAGGGAGACCCAGTACTTC. Amino acid sequence: CAWSPGGRETQYF.

The rearrangement uses TRBV10-3 and TRBJ2-7; the D is unclear. Germline-derived CDR1 and CDR2 are ENHRY and SYGVKD. The CDR3 has 14 residues. V lost 4 bases to trimming and J lost 3 bases, with 13 bases between them. CDR3: CAISGVAPHYEQYF. The CDR3 coding sequence is TGTGCCATCAGTGGAGTGGCACCACACTACGAGCAGTACTTC.

The count of this clonotype is one. The CDR3 bases are TGTGCCAGCAGCTTAATTAGAGTGTTCACAGATACGCAGTATTTT. This encodes CASSLIRVFTDTQYF. The chain employs TRBV7-8 and TRBJ2-3; no clear D. V was shortened by 2 bases and J by 2 bases, with 11 bases between the two germline ends. Germline loops: CDR1 SGHVS, CDR2 FQNEAQ. The CDR3 contains 15 residues.

As to this clonotype: A read error may be the cause here, since a much bigger clone is one base away. This chain uses TRBV7-9 with TRBJ2-3; D gene ambiguous. V was pared by 5 bases and J by 4 bases, with 13 bases between. The CDR3 runs to 14 residues. Germline V gene data show CDR1 as SEHNR and CDR2 as FQNEAQ (reference sequence). The CDR3 region has the DNA TGTGCCAGCAGCGCCGACAAGGACGCAGATACGCAGTATTTT. Residues: CASSADKDADTQYF. Filled out from reference TRBV7-9 and TRBJ2-3, the complete variable domain reads DTGVSQNPRHKITKRGQNVTFRCDPISEHNRLYWYRQTLGQGPEFLTYFQNEAQLEKSRLLSDRFSAERPKGSFSTLEIQRTEQGDSAMYLCASSADKDADTQYFGPGTRLTVL.

Regarding this clonotype: The junction and the germline gene differ at one end; a read error may be behind it. This chain uses TRBV12-3 or TRBV12-4 with TRBJ2-2, with a possible D match to TRBD1 (6 bases). There are 15 residues in the CDR3. CDR3: CACRRDKTNTGELFF. CDR3 in DNA: TGTGCCTGCAGAAGGGACAAGACGAATACCGGGGAGCTGTTTTTT.

CDR3 residues: CASSQGRGLAGTYNEQFF. The CDR3 coding sequence is TGTGCCAGCAGCCAAGGGAGAGGGCTAGCGGGAACCTACAATGAGCAGTTCTTC. This chain connects TRBV14 to TRBJ2-1; TRBD2 matches at 9 bases. The CDR3 length is 18 residues. Looked up from germline, CDR1 is SGHDN and CDR2 is FVKESK. V trimming: 1 base; J trimming: 2 bases; junction bases outside the gene matches: 9.

This clonotype was detected ten times or more. V usage is TRBV13 and J usage is TRBJ2-3; 11 bases agree with TRBD2. V was clipped by 5 bases and J by 1 base; unmatched bases: 5. Germline CDR1 reads PRHDT; CDR2 reads FYEKMQ (reference sequence). The CDR3 sequence is 16 residues long. CDR3 nucleotides: TGTGCCAGCAGCAGGCCGGGACTAGCGGGCACAGATACGCAGTATTTT. Translated, it gives CASSRPGLAGTDTQYF.

This clonotype showed up just a few times. This rearrangement joins TRBV21-1 to TRBJ2-7. TRBV21-1 represents a pseudogene. This CDR3 is built from 17 residues. The CDR3 loop reads CASSKGESVQANYEQYF. The CDR3 DNA is TGTGCCAGCAGCAAAGGGGAATCGGTCCAGGCAAACTACGAGCAGTACTTC.

A note on this clonotype: An end of the junction does not agree with germline; a read error may underlie this. The chain combines TRBV11-3 with TRBJ2-2; D is tentatively TRBD1 or TRBD2 (5 bases each). CDR1 and CDR2 (germline): SGHNT, YENEEA. This CDR3 is built from 13 residues. CDR3 nucleotide sequence: TGTGTCAGCAGCTTAGAGGGGACCGGGGAGCTGTTTTTT. Protein product: CVSSLEGTGELFF.

V gene TRBV11-2 combines with J gene TRBJ2-7, with a possible D match to TRBD2 (5 bases). Trimming removed 5 bases from V and 0 bases from J, with 11 bases in between. Germline lookup yields CDR1 SGHAT and CDR2 FQNNGV. The CDR3 totals 14 residues. The CDR3 DNA sequence: TGTGCCAGCAGCCGGGGAGTAAGCTCCTACGAGCAGTACTTC. Protein: CASSRGVSSYEQYF.

The chain has TRBV24-1 and TRBJ1-1, with 9 nucleotides matching TRBD1. J was trimmed by 4 bases and V by 4 bases; bases with no gene match: 6. Germline V CDR1 and CDR2: KGHDR, SFDVKD. CDR3 size: 15 residues. The CDR3 spells CATSDPTGGGTEAFF. The CDR3 DNA sequence: TGTGCCACCAGTGACCCGACAGGGGGAGGCACTGAAGCTTTCTTT.

In its sample, this clonotype was seen a few times. The V and J genes are TRBV4-1 and TRBJ2-2, with D possibly matching TRBD1 (6 bases). V was cut by 0 bases and J by 2 bases, with 19 bases left in between. Germline CDR1 MGHRA, CDR2 YSYEKL. The CDR3 runs to 19 residues. CDR3 DNA sequence: TGCGCCAGCAGCCAAGATGAGGCCCGGACAGCGGATAACACCGGGGAGCTGTTTTTT. Translation: CASSQDEARTADNTGELFF.

Many counts were recorded for this clonotype. The chain uses TRBV29-1 and TRBJ2-1; D may be TRBD1 (6 bases). V lost 3 bases, J lost 0 bases, and 15 bases lay in between. The germline CDR1 and CDR2 sequences are SQVTM and ANQGSEA. This CDR3 spans 16 amino acids. In nucleotides, the CDR3 is TGCAGCGTTGATAACCCAGGGGTCTCCTCCTACAATGAGCAGTTCTTC. Translation gives CSVDNPGVSSYNEQFF.